The 14 T cell receptor beta chains in this list originate from one sample, sequenced in a study of T cell repertoires in ileal Crohn's disease (dated by TCRdb to the late 2010s). Library construction relied on the immunoSEQ multiplex PCR assay. In its TCRdb copy, this immuneACCESS table keeps in-frame sequences only and misses some clones. Where compared with another copy, unresolved V genes explain less than half of these, and the others have no known cause. The sample profile shows roughly 20,000 clones; approximately 77% of them were found once. The leading ten clones occupy over 3.5% of the sample. In light of the paper, this sample's time point label describes: neoterminal ileum biopsy at postoperative endoscopy, about 6 months after surgery. Sample: ileal tissue. Every receptor here comes from an adult with Crohn's disease.

V and J are TRBV28 and TRBJ1-2, with TRBD1 as a possible D gene (6 bases). Germline CDR1 and CDR2: MDHEN and SYDVKM. V lost 5 bases and J lost 5, with 18 bases in between. CDR3 length: 15 amino acids. The CDR3 is CASSIPGARRYGYTF. CDR3 bases: TGTGCCAGCAGTATACCAGGGGCGAGGAGATATGGCTACACCTTC.

This rearrangement joins TRBV29-1 to TRBJ2-7, with 9 bases aligning to TRBD2. The V segment lost 3 bases and the J segment 2 bases; nucleotides outside the gene matches: 5. CDR1 and CDR2 from the germline V gene are SQVTM and ANQGSEA. The length of the CDR3 is 14 residues. The CDR3 loop is CSVESASGTYEQYF. CDR3 in DNA: TGCAGCGTTGAGTCGGCTAGCGGGACCTACGAGCAGTACTTC.

The CDR3 coding sequence is TGTGCCAGCTCATCTGGACAGGGCTGGGTATACGAGCAGTACTTC. Residues: CASSSGQGWVYEQYF. The chain combines TRBV18 with TRBJ2-5; 8 positions agree with TRBD1. The end of the DNA is better explained by TRBJ2-7, so the J call may be wrong. This CDR3 is built from 15 residues. Germline CDR1 reads KGHSH; CDR2 reads LQKENI.

J is TRBJ1-5 and V is TRBV6-1; D is ambiguous. CDR3 size: 14 residues. Trimming removed 6 bases from V and 0 bases from J, with 9 bases in between. Germline values: CDR1 MNHNS, CDR2 SASEGT. The CDR3 DNA follows: TGTGCCAGCAGGAACCAGTATAGCAATCAGCCCCAGCATTTT. It encodes CASRNQYSNQPQHF.

This clone was observed once. The chain employs TRBV20-1 and TRBJ2-7; D is unresolved. V lost 4 bases to trimming and J lost 3 bases, with 7 bases between them. The CDR3 contains 11 residues. Germline values: CDR1 DFQATT, CDR2 SNEGSKA (reference sequence). The CDR3 coding sequence is TGCAGTGCTACTGTCCTCTACGAGCAGTACTTC. It yields the protein CSATVLYEQYF.

V is TRBV7-9 and J is TRBJ1-1; D perhaps matches TRBD1 (5 bases). The CDR3 extends over 16 amino acids. V lost 5 bases, J lost 0 bases, and 16 bases lay in between. The germline V gene has CDR1 SEHNR and CDR2 FQNEAQ (reference sequence). CDR3 sequence: CASSPLRRVVNTEAFF. CDR3 bases: TGTGCCAGCAGCCCTCTGCGCAGGGTGGTGAACACTGAAGCTTTCTTT.

This chain connects TRBV2 to TRBJ2-3; D gene unclear. Germline CDR1 SNHLY, CDR2 FYNNEI. This CDR3 region has 10 residues. V dropped 3 bases and J dropped 12 bases, with 7 bases sitting between them. This CDR3 reads CASSEFLQYF. The CDR3 DNA is TGTGCCAGCAGTGAGTTTCTTCAGTATTTT.

The V call is TRBV7-2, the J call TRBJ1-2; possible D gene TRBD1, 6 bases. Trimming shortened V by 6 bases and J by 2 bases, and 10 bases separated the two germline ends. Germline CDR1 SGHTA, CDR2 FQGNSA. The length of the CDR3 is 13 residues. The CDR3 nucleotides read TGTGCCAGCAGTAGGGGGGGCAACTATGGCTACACCTTC. It yields the protein CASSRGGNYGYTF.

This sequence joins TRBV5-4 and TRBJ2-7, with unresolved D. CDR3 length: 13 residues. CDR1 is SGHNT and CDR2 is YYREEE in the germline V gene (reference sequence). The V and J ends lost 0 bases and 4 bases respectively, with 8 bases between them. The CDR3 region has the DNA TGTGCCAGCAGCTTGGCCCCTCCTTACGAGCAGTACTTC. Encoded protein: CASSLAPPYEQYF. Looking up the rest from reference TRBV5-4 and TRBJ2-7 gives the full variable domain: ETGVTQSPTHLIKTRGQQVTLRCSSQSGHNTVSWYQQALGQGPQFIFQYYREEENGRGNFPPRFSGLQFPNYSSELNVNALELDDSALYLCASSLAPPYEQYFGPGTRLTVT.

V gene TRBV19 combines with J gene TRBJ2-6; 8 bases fit TRBD1. The V segment lost 4 bases and the J segment 3 bases; nucleotides outside the gene matches: 5. CDR1 LNHDA and CDR2 SQIVND come from the germline V gene (reference sequence). The CDR3 spans 16 residues. The CDR3 sequence is CASSTQGAGGANVLTF. The CDR3 DNA reads TGTGCCAGTAGTACCCAGGGGGCGGGTGGGGCCAACGTCCTGACTTTC.

As regards this clone: At one end, the junction sequence differs from germline, possibly due to a read error. J is TRBJ2-7 and V is TRBV30, with 8 bases identical to TRBD1. This CDR3 is 14 amino acids long. CDR1 is GTSNPN, CDR2 SVGIG, per germline (reference sequence). The CDR3, as DNA: TGTGCCTGGAGTTTCTGGACAGGGTCCTGCGAGCAGTACTTC. Amino acids: CAWSFWTGSCEQYF. The whole variable domain, remainder taken from reference TRBV30 and TRBJ2-7, is SQTIHQWPATLVQPVGSPLSLECTVEGTSNPNLYWYRQAAGRGLQLLFYSVGIGQISSEVPQNLSASRPQDRQFILSSKKLLLSDSGFYLCAWSFWTGSCEQYFGPGTRLTVT.

V and J are TRBV9 and TRBJ2-1; D is unresolved. Trimming removed 4 bases at V and 0 bases at J, with 8 bases between. The germline V gene has CDR1 SGDLS and CDR2 YYNGEE. The CDR3 is 14 amino acids. The CDR3 DNA is TGTGCCAGCAGCACCGGGTCCTCCTACAATGAGCAGTTCTTC. Translating gives CASSTGSSYNEQFF.

The V and J genes are TRBV7-6 and TRBJ2-1; TRBD2 is a possible D gene (5 bases). CDR3 length equals 17 residues. Germline CDR1 is SGHVS and CDR2 is FNYEAQ. V was pared by 1 base and J by 4 bases, with 17 bases between. Here the CDR3 reads CASSLVSGLGLYNEQFF. The DNA of the CDR3 is TGTGCCAGCAGCTTAGTGAGCGGCCTGGGTTTATACAATGAGCAGTTCTTC.

This clone occurred a few times. J is TRBJ2-5 and V is TRBV2, with 12 bases lining up with TRBD2. The germline gives CDR1 SNHLY, CDR2 FYNNEI. V was clipped by 6 bases and J by 1 base; unmatched bases: 3. The CDR3 is 15 residues long. The CDR3 protein is CASSTSGRLQETQYF. CDR3 DNA sequence: TGTGCCAGCAGCACTAGCGGGAGGCTCCAAGAGACCCAGTACTTC.